These 16 T cell receptor beta chains were all obtained from the same sample, sequenced in a study of blood T cell repertoires in COVID-19. The table came from immunoSEQ multiplex PCR; TCRdb's copy has only in-frame clones and leaves some out. The data show a few hundred thousand clones, with just over 85% seen just once and approximately 15% held by the top ten. Sequenced: PBMCs or T cells enriched from blood (not recorded which). These receptors came from a woman aged 50 to 60 with acute COVID-19.

The rearrangement joins TRBV27 to TRBJ1-5; 9 positions agree with TRBD1. Germline CDR1 is MNHEY and CDR2 is SMNVEV (reference sequence). The V gene end was trimmed by 5 bases and the J gene end by 6 bases; junction bases not matched to a gene: 5. The CDR3 is 14 amino acids. CDR3 in amino acids: CASSVTGGSQPQHF. In DNA, the CDR3 is TGTGCCAGCAGTGTGACAGGGGGTAGTCAGCCCCAGCATTTT.

The chain recombines TRBV18 with TRBJ1-6, with 7 bases that match TRBD1. The germline V gene encodes CDR1 KGHSH and CDR2 LQKENI. The CDR3 has 15 residues. The junction had 6 bases not matched to a gene; V was cut back by 3 bases and J by 7 bases. CDR3 region: CASSPTGTENSPLHF. The DNA for the CDR3 is TGTGCCAGCTCACCCACCGGGACAGAAAATTCACCCCTCCACTTT.

The sample holds a few counts of this clone. V is TRBV7-2 and J is TRBJ2-1, with D tentatively TRBD2 (6 bases). With 7 bases removed from V and 3 bases from J, the gap between germline ends came to 13 bases. Germline-derived CDR1 and CDR2 are SGHTA and FQGNSA. The CDR3 is 14 amino acids. The CDR3 region is CASTGGGIYNEQFF. DNA for the CDR3: TGTGCCAGCACCGGTGGGGGGATCTACAATGAGCAGTTCTTC. Looking up the rest from reference TRBV7-2 and TRBJ2-1 gives the full variable domain: GAGVSQSPSNKVTEKGKDVELRCDPISGHTALYWYRQSLGQGLEFLIYFQGNSAPDKSGLPSDRFSAERTGGSVSTLTIQRTQQEDSAVYLCASTGGGIYNEQFFGPGTRLTVL.

V usage is TRBV27 and J usage is TRBJ1-1; no firm D call. V was pared by 1 base and J by 6 bases, with 9 bases between. This CDR3 region has 13 residues. Germline V lookup: CDR1 MNHEY, CDR2 SMNVEV (reference sequence). The CDR3 DNA reads TGTGCCAGCAGTTTATATCTCCGTTCTGAAGCTTTCTTT. This translates into CASSLYLRSEAFF.

The chain is built from TRBV5-1 and TRBJ2-7; maybe TRBD2 (5 bases). Germline V lookup: CDR1 SGHRS, CDR2 YFSETQ. The CDR3 has 14 residues. Trimming shortened V by 4 bases and J by 1 base, and 12 bases separated the two germline ends. CDR3 DNA: TGCGCCAGCAGCCTCCCAGCGGAATCCTACGAGCAGTACTTC. It encodes CASSLPAESYEQYF.

This chain links TRBV28 with TRBJ1-2; 11 bases align to TRBD1. With V trimmed by 6 bases and J by 8 bases, 17 bases remained unmatched. Germline CDR1 is MDHEN and CDR2 is SYDVKM. CDR3 length equals 17 residues. The CDR3 DNA sequence: TGTGCCAGCAGCGGATCAACGGGACAGGGGGTTCGGTGGGGCTACACCTTC. Amino acids: CASSGSTGQGVRWGYTF.

V and J are TRBV25-1 and TRBJ2-1; tentative D call: TRBD2 (6 bases). The ends were cut back, 6 bases at V and 4 bases at J, with 7 bases in the middle. Germline V gene sequence: CDR1 MGHDK, CDR2 SYGVNS. The CDR3 is 12 amino acids. The CDR3 reads CASSREYNEQFF. The CDR3 bases are TGTGCCAGCAGCCGGGAGTACAATGAGCAGTTCTTC.

The V gene is TRBV27, the J gene TRBJ2-7; TRBD1 is a possible D gene (6 bases). The CDR3 totals 13 residues. Trimming took off 6 bases at V and 3 bases at J, with 12 bases between the two ends. CDR1 and CDR2 (germline): MNHEY, SMNVEV (reference sequence). CDR3 loop: CASRRTGLYEQYF. The CDR3 nucleotides read TGTGCCAGCAGAAGAACAGGGCTCTACGAGCAGTACTTC.

J is TRBJ2-1 and V is TRBV9, with 9 bases aligning to TRBD2. The length of the CDR3 is 16 residues. V shed 3 bases, J shed 3 bases, and the junction held 7 bases outside the gene matches. CDR1 and CDR2 from the germline V gene are SGDLS and YYNGEE. The CDR3 DNA follows: TGTGCCAGCAGCGCCTCACTAGCGGGCAGCTACAATGAGCAGTTCTTC. Translated: CASSASLAGSYNEQFF.

At least ten counts were recorded for this clone. This chain joins TRBV3-1 (or the pseudogene TRBV3-2) and TRBJ2-1, with 11 bases identical to TRBD2. Unmatched junction bases numbered 3, after V lost 4 bases and J lost 4 bases. The CDR3 contains 15 residues. Germline CDR1 is LGHDT and CDR2 is YNNKEL (reference sequence). CDR3 sequence (DNA): TGTGCCAGCAGCCGGACTAGCGGGTTATACAATGAGCAGTTCTTC. Translating gives CASSRTSGLYNEQFF.

DNA of the CDR3: TGTGCCAGCAGCCTCGGACTAGCGGGAGGAAGGGGGTTCTTC. It codes for CASSLGLAGGRGFF. This chain joins TRBV7-2 and TRBJ2-1; TRBD2 agrees at 14 bases. Germline CDR1 is SGHTA and CDR2 is FQGNSA. Losses at the gene ends were 5 bases for V and 15 bases for J; bases not matched to a gene: 9. CDR3 length equals 14 residues.

The V gene is TRBV5-4, the J gene TRBJ2-6, with a weak D call TRBD2 (5 bases). CDR1 is SGHNT, CDR2 YYREEE, per germline (reference sequence). V was trimmed by 4 bases and J by 2 bases, leaving 16 bases between them. CDR3 length: 17 amino acids. In DNA, the CDR3 is TGTGCCAGCAGCCTCCCCTTTACCGGGGCTGGGGCCAACGTCCTGACTTTC. Encoded protein: CASSLPFTGAGANVLTF.

This clone occurred a few times. The rearrangement links TRBV6-1 to TRBJ1-5; 7 nucleotides line up with TRBD1. After removal of 2 bases from V and 4 bases from J, the junction contained 8 bases not matched to a gene. CDR3 length: 16 amino acids. Germline-derived CDR1 and CDR2 are MNHNS and SASEGT. The CDR3 loop is CASSEPGTVTNQPQHF. CDR3 sequence (DNA): TGTGCCAGCAGTGAACCCGGGACAGTTACTAATCAGCCCCAGCATTTT.

This clone was seen more than once but under ten times. The rearrangement links TRBV28 to TRBJ1-6; 8 bases are a match to TRBD1. CDR1 is MDHEN and CDR2 is SYDVKM in the germline V gene. CDR3 length equals 14 residues. V trimming: 6 bases; J trimming: 10 bases; junction bases outside the gene matches: 8. The CDR3 nucleotides read TGTGCCAGCAGATCCCGACAGGGGTACTCACCCCTCCACTTT. It yields the protein CASRSRQGYSPLHF.

The rearrangement links TRBV28 to TRBJ1-2; TRBD1 matches 7 bases. This CDR3 region has 13 residues. Germline V gene data show CDR1 as MDHEN and CDR2 as SYDVKM. The J segment lost 6 bases and the V segment lost 3 bases, leaving 4 bases of the junction unmatched. CDR3 DNA sequence: TGTGCCAGCAGTTTGGAGGGGGCAAATGGCTACACCTTC. Translation gives CASSLEGANGYTF.

This clone was counted once. V is TRBV28 and J is TRBJ2-1; D gene uncertain. Trimming removed 6 bases from V and 9 bases from J, with 15 bases in between. The CDR3 spans 13 residues. Germline V CDR1 and CDR2: MDHEN, SYDVKM. In DNA form, the CDR3 reads TGTGCCAGCAGCCTCCCGGTGAAAATTGAGCAGTTCTTC. Its translation: CASSLPVKIEQFF.